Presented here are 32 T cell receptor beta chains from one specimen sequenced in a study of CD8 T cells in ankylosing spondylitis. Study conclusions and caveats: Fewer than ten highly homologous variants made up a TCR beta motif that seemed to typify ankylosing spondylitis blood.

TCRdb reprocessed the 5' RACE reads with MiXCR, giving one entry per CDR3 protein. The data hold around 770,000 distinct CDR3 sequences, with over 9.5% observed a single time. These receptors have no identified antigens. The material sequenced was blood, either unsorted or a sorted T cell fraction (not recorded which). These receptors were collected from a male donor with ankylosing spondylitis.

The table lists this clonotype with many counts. The CDR3 reads CSVSTIDRTSGANVLTF. DNA for the CDR3: TGCAGCGTTTCAACTATCGACAGGACCTCTGGGGCCAACGTCCTGACTTTC. The chain links TRBV29-1 to TRBJ2-6; perhaps TRBD1 as D (6 bases). The ends were cut back, 5 bases at V and 0 bases at J, with 17 bases in the middle. Germline V gives CDR1 SQVTM, CDR2 ANQGSEA. The CDR3 runs 17 residues.

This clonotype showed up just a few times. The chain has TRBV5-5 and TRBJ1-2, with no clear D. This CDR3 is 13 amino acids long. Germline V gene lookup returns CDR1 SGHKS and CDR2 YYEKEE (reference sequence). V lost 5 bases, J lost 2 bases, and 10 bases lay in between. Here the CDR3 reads CASSALGNYGYTF. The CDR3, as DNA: TGTGCCAGCAGTGCGCTAGGGAACTATGGCTACACCTTC. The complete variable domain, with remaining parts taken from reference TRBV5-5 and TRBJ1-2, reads DAGVTQSPTHLIKTRGQQVTLRCSPISGHKSVSWYQQVLGQGPQFIFQYYEKEERGRGNFPDRFSARQFPNYSSELNVNALLLGDSALYLCASSALGNYGYTFGSGTRLTVV.

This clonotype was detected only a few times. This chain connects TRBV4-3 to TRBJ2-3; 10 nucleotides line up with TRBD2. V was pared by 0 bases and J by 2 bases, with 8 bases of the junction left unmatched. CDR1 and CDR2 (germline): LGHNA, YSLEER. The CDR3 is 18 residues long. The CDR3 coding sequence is TGCGCCAGCAGCCAAGATATGGCTAGCGGGAGTATCACAGATACGCAGTATTTT. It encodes CASSQDMASGSITDTQYF.

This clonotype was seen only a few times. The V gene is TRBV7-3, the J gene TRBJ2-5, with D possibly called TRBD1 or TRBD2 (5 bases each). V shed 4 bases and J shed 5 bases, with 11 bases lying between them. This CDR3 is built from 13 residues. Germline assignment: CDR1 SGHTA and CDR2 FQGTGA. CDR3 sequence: CASSSTWGETQYF. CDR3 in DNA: TGTGCCAGCAGCTCGACTTGGGGGGAGACCCAGTACTTC.

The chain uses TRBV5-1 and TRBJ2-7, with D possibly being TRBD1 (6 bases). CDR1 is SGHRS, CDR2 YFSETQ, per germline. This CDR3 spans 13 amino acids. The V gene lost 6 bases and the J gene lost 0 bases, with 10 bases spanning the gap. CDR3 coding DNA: TGCGCCAGCAAGGGGGACCGCTCCTACGAGCAGTACTTC. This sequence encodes CASKGDRSYEQYF.

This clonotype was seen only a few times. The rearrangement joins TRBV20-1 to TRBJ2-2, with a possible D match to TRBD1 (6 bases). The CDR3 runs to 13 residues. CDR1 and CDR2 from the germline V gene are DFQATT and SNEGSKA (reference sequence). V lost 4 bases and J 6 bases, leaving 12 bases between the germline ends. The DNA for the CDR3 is TGCAGTGCTATACAGGGTATAGCCGGGGAGCTGTTTTTT. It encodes CSAIQGIAGELFF.

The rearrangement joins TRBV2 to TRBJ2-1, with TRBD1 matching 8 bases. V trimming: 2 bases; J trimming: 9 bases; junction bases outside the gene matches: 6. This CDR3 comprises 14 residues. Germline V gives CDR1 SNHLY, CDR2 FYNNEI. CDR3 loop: CASSEYGQGAEQFF. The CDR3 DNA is TGTGCCAGCAGTGAATACGGCCAGGGGGCTGAGCAGTTCTTC.

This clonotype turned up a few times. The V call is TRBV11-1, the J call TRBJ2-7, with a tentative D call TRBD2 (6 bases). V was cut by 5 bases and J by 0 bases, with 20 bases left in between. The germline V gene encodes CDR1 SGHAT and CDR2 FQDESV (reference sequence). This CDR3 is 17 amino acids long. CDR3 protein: CASSVGAWDFSSYEQYF. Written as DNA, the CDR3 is TGTGCCAGCAGCGTAGGAGCGTGGGACTTTAGCTCCTACGAGCAGTACTTC.

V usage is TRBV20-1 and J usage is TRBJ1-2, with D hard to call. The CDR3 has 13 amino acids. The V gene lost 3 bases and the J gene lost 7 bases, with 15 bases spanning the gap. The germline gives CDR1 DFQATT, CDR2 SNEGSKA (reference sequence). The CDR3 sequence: CSARRGSLGGYTF. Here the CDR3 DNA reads TGCAGTGCTAGGCGGGGTTCTTTAGGTGGCTACACCTTC.

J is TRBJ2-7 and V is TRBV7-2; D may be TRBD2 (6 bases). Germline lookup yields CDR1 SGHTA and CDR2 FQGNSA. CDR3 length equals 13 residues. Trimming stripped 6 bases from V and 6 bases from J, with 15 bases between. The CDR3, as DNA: TGTGCCAGCAGTTCGACTAGGTTCAGCGAGCAGTACTTC. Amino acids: CASSSTRFSEQYF.

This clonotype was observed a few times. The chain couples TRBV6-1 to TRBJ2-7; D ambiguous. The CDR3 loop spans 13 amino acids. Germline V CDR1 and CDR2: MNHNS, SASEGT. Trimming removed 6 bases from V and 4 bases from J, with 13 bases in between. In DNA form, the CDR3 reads TGTGCCAGCAGCCCTATCGGTTGGTACGAGCAGTACTTC. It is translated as CASSPIGWYEQYF.

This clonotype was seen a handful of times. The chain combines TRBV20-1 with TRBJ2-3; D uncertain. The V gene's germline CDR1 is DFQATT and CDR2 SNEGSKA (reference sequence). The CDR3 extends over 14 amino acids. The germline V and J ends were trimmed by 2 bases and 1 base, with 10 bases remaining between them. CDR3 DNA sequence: TGCAGTGCTAGAACCCCCGATGGCACAGATACGCAGTATTTT. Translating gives CSARTPDGTDTQYF.

CDR3 protein: CASSLGLAGENEQFF. In nucleotides, the CDR3 is TGTGCCAGCAGCTTAGGGTTAGCGGGAGAGAATGAGCAGTTCTTC. This sequence joins TRBV7-9 and TRBJ2-1; TRBD2 matches 9 bases. Germline-derived CDR1 and CDR2 are SEHNR and FQNEAQ (reference sequence). The V segment lost 1 base and the J segment 7 bases; nucleotides outside the gene matches: 5. This CDR3 is 15 amino acids long.

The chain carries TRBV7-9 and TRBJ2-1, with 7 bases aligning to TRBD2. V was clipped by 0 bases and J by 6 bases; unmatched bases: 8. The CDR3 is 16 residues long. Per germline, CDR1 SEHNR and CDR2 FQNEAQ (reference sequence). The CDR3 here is CASSLALTSPSNEQFF. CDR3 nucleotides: TGTGCCAGCAGCTTAGCGCTGACTAGCCCCAGCAATGAGCAGTTCTTC.

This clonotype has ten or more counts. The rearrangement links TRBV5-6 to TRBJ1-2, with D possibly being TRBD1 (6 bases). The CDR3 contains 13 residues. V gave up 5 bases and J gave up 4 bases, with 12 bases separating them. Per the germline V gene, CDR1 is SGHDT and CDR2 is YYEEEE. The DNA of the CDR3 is TGTGCCAGCAGACAACAGGGAGTCTATGGCTACACCTTC. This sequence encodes CASRQQGVYGYTF.

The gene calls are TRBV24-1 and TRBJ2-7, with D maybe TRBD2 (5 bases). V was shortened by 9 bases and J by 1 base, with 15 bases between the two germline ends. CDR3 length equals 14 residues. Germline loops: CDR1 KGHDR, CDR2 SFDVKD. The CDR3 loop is CATPTMGGSYEQYF. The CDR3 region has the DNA TGTGCCACCCCTACGATGGGCGGGTCCTACGAGCAGTACTTC.

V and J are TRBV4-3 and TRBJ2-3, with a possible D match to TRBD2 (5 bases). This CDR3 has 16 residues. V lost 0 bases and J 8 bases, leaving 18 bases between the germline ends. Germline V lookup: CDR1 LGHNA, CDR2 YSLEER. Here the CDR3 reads CASSQEAGLGWGTQYF. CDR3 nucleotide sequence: TGCGCCAGCAGCCAAGAGGCGGGTTTAGGTTGGGGTACGCAGTATTTT.

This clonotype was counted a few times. CDR3 loop: CSALMGGNQPQHF. CDR3 nucleotide sequence: TGCAGTGCTCTAATGGGGGGGAATCAGCCCCAGCATTTT. The chain couples TRBV20-1 to TRBJ1-5; a weak D match, TRBD1 (5 bases). Trimming stripped 5 bases from V and 4 bases from J, with 12 bases between. Germline loops: CDR1 DFQATT, CDR2 SNEGSKA (reference sequence). The CDR3 consists of 13 residues.

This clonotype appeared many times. The CDR3 here is CSATGARRATGELFF. The CDR3 region has the DNA TGCAGTGCTACAGGGGCCCGCCGGGCCACCGGGGAGCTGTTTTTT. This chain links TRBV20-1 with TRBJ2-2; TRBD1 might be the D (6 bases). The germline V and J ends were trimmed by 4 bases and 4 bases, with 16 bases remaining between them. This CDR3 spans 15 amino acids. Germline-derived CDR1 and CDR2 are DFQATT and SNEGSKA (reference sequence).

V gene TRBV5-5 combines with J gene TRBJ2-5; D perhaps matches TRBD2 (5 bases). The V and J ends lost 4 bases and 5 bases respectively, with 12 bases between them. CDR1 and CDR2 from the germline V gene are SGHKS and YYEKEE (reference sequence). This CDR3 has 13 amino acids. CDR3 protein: CASSRGLPETQYF. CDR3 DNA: TGTGCCAGCAGCCGAGGGCTGCCGGAGACCCAGTACTTC.

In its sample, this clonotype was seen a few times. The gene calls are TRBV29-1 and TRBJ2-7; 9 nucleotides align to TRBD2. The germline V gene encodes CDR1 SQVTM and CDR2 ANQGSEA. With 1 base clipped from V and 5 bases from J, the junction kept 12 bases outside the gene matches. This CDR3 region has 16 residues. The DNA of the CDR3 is TGCAGCGTTGAAGGGCTAGCGGGACCTCTTATCGACGAGCAGTACTTC. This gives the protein CSVEGLAGPLIDEQYF.

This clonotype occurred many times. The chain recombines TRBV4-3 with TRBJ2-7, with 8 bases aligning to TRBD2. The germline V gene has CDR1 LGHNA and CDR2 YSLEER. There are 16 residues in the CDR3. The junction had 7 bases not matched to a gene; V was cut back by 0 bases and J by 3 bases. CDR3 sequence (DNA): TGCGCCAGCAGCCAAGATACGAGACTAGCGTTCTACGAGCAGTACTTC. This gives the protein CASSQDTRLAFYEQYF.

DNA for the CDR3: TGTGCCACCAGCAGAGATTATGTCGATGGCTACACCTTC. It specifies CATSRDYVDGYTF. The rearrangement links TRBV15 to TRBJ1-2; D gene uncertain. The germline gives CDR1 LNHNV, CDR2 YYDKDF (reference sequence). With 0 bases removed from V and 6 bases from J, the gap between germline ends came to 8 bases. The CDR3 spans 13 residues.

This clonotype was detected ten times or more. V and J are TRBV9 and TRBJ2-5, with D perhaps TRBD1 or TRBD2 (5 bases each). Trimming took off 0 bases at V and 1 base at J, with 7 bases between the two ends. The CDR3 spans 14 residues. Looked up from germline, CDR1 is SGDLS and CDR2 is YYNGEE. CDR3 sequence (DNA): TGTGCCAGCAGCGTAGGGGGGATCCAAGAGACCCAGTACTTC. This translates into CASSVGGIQETQYF.

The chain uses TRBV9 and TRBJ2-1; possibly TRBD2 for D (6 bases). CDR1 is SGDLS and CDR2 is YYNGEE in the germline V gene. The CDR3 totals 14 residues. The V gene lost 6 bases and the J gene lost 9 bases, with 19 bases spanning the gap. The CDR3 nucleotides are TGTGCCAGCACCCCCGGGACTGGGAATGTTGAGCAGTTCTTC. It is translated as CASTPGTGNVEQFF.

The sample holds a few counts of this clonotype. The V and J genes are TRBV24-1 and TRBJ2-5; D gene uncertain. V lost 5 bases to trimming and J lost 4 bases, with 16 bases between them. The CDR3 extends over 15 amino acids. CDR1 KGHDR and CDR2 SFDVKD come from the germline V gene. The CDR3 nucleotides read TGTGCCACCAGTGCACCAGCCGGGCCGGGAGAGACCCAGTACTTC. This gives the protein CATSAPAGPGETQYF.

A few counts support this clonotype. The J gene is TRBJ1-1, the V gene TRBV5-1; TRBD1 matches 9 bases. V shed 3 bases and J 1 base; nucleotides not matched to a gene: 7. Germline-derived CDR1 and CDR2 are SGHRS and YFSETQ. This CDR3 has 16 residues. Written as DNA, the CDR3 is TGCGCCAGCAGCTCCGGTGGGACAGGGTGGAACACTGAAGCTTTCTTT. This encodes CASSSGGTGWNTEAFF.

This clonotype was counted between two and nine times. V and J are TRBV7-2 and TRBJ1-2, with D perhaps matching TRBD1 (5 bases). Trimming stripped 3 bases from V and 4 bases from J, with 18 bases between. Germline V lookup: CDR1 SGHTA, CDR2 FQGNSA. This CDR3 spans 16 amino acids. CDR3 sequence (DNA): TGTGCCAGCAGCTTGGGGTCGGGGGGTTACGGCTATGGCTACACCTTC. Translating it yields CASSLGSGGYGYGYTF.

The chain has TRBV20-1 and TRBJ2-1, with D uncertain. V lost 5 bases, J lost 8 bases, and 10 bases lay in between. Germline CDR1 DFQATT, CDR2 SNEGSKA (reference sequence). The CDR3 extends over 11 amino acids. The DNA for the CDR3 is TGCAGTGCTGCCGCTGGCCATGAGCAGTTCTTC. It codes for CSAAAGHEQFF.

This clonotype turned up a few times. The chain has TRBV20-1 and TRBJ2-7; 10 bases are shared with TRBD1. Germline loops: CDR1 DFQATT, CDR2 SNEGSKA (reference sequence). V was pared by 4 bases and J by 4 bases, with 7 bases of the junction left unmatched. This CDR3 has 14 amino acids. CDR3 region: CSAISPGQGYEQYF. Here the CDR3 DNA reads TGCAGTGCTATCTCTCCGGGACAGGGGTACGAGCAGTACTTC.

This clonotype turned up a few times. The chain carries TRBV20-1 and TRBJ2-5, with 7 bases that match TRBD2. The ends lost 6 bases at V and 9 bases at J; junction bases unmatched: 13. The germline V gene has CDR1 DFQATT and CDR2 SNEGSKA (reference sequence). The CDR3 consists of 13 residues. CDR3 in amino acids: CSAPGLPGSAQYF. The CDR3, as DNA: TGCAGTGCCCCGGGACTACCTGGGAGCGCCCAGTACTTC.

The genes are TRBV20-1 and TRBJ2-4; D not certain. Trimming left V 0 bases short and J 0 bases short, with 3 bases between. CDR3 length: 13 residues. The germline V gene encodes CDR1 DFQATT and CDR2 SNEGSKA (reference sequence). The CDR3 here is CSARDAAKNIQYF. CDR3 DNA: TGCAGTGCTAGAGACGCAGCCAAAAACATTCAGTACTTC.